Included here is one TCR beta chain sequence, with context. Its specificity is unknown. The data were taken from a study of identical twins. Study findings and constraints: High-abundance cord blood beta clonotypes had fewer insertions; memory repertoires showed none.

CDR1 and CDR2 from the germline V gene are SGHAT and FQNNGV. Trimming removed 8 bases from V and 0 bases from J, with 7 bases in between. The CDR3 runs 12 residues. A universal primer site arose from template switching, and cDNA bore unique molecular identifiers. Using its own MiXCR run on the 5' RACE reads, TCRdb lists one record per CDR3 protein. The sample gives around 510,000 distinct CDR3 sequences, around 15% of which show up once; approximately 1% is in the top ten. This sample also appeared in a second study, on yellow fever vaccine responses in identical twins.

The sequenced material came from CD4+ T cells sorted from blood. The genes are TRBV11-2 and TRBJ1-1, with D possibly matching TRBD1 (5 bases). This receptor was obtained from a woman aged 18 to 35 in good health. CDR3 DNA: TGTGCCAGCTCCAGGGTGAACACTGAAGCTTTCTTT. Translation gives CASSRVNTEAFF. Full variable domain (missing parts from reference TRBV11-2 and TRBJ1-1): EAGVAQSPRYKIIEKRQSVAFWCNPISGHATLYWYQQILGQGPKLLIQFQNNGVVDDSQLPKDRFSAERLKGVDSTLKIQPAKLEDSAVYLCASSRVNTEAFFGQGTRLTVV.